This is a list of T cell receptor beta chains from one sample in a study of radiotherapy plus CTLA-4 blockade in lung cancer. Using immunoSEQ multiplex PCR, the repertoire was profiled, and TCRdb retains in-frame clones only, with some absent. Of roughly 62,000 clones in the sample, approximately 79% were seen once. Sequenced material: peripheral blood, taken from a patient treated with radiotherapy plus ipilimumab. The receptor set was obtained from a human donor with non-small cell lung cancer who had a complete response to radiotherapy plus ipilimumab. Both conserved end residues are part of each CDR3. D genes are given only for firm matches. Clone sizes are given selectively: once, few, many, or a class where the clone is expanded.

>once|TRBD1|TRBJ2-5|TRBV5-1
TGCGCCAGCAGCCCGGGACAGGGCTCGGGGTACCAAGAGACCCAGTACTTC
CASSPGQGSGYQETQYF
>NA|NA|TRBJ2-7|TRBV6-1
TGTGCCAGCAGGGACATCTCCTACGAGCAGTACTTC
CASRDISYEQYF
>NA|NA|TRBJ2-1|TRBV7-2
TGTGCCACCTCCGGGTTCTCCCACAATGAGCAGTTCTTC
CATSGFSHNEQFF
>NA|TRBD2|TRBJ2-2|TRBV5-1
TGCGCCAGCAGCTTTTCTGCGGGGGTCACCGGGGAGCTGTTTTTT
CASSFSAGVTGELFF
>NA|NA|TRBJ2-2|TRBV4-1
TGCGCCAGCAGCCGGGCAGGGGTGAACACCGGGGAGCTGTTTTTT
CASSRAGVNTGELFF
>once|NA|TRBJ2-5|TRBV11-2
TGTGCCAGCAGCCTGGACAGTAAAGAGACCCAGTACTTC
CASSLDSKETQYF
>NA|TRBD1|TRBJ2-2|TRBV6-1
TGTGCCAGCAACCTAGACAGGGGAACCGGGGAGCTGTTTTTT
CASNLDRGTGELFF
>NA|TRBD2|TRBJ2-5|TRBV9
TGTGCCAGCAGCGCCCTAGCGGGGTGGGAGACCCAGTACTTC
CASSALAGWETQYF
>NA|TRBD1|TRBJ1-6|TRBV7-9
TGTGCCAGCAGCTTAGGGACAGGGGTTAACTCACCCCTCCACTTT
CASSLGTGVNSPLHF
>NA|NA|TRBJ2-5|TRBV29-1
TGCAGCTTCCGGGTTGGAGAGACCCAGTACTTC
CSFRVGETQYF
>NA|TRBD1|TRBJ1-4|TRBV18
TGTGCCAGCTCACCACCGGGACAGATAAATGAAAAACTGTTTTTT
CASSPPGQINEKLFF
>NA|NA|TRBJ2-3|TRBV7-9
TGTGCCAGCAGCTTAGGGACTACCGAGTCAGATACGCAGTATTTT
CASSLGTTESDTQYF
>NA|TRBD2|TRBJ2-5|TRBV2
TGTGCCAGCAGTGGGAGACTAGCGGGGGTTGAGACCCAGTACTTC
CASSGRLAGVETQYF
>once|TRBD1|TRBJ2-4|TRBV28
TGTGCCAGCAGTAGTGCCGGGACAGGGAAAAACATTCAGTACTTC
CASSSAGTGKNIQYF
>NA|TRBD1|TRBJ2-1|TRBV19
TGTGCCAGTAGTATGCCTTCGCAGGGGGTCAATGAGCAGTTCTTC
CASSMPSQGVNEQFF
>NA|TRBD1|TRBJ1-1|TRBV2
TGTGCCAGCAGTGAATCCCCAGACAGGGACCTTGAAGCTTTCTTT
CASSESPDRDLEAFF
>medium-sized|TRBD2|TRBJ2-2|TRBV4-3
TGCGCCAGCACTAGCGGGGGATCAAACACCGGGGAGCTGTTTTTT
CASTSGGSNTGELFF
>NA|TRBD1|TRBJ1-4|TRBV7-2
TGTGCCAGCAGCACGGACAGGTTTAATGAAAAACTGTTTTTT
CASSTDRFNEKLFF
>once|NA|TRBJ2-1|TRBV19
TGTGCCAGTAGTATAGCAGGCCCATACAATGAGCAGTTCTTC
CASSIAGPYNEQFF
>few|TRBD1|TRBJ1-2|TRBV7-9
TGTGCCAGCAGCCACTCCTGGACAGGGCATAACTATGGCTACACCTTC
CASSHSWTGHNYGYTF
>NA|NA|TRBJ1-2|TRBV28
TGTGCCAGCAGTCAGGGTGGCGGCTATGGCTACACCTTC
CASSQGGGYGYTF
>NA|TRBD1|TRBJ1-2|TRBV2
TGTGCCAGCAGTGAAGCGCTTGGGACAGGGGGCTCTAATGGCTACACCTTC
CASSEALGTGGSNGYTF
>NA|TRBD2|TRBJ2-2|TRBV7-6
TGTGCCAGCAGCTTGGGTCCTAGCGGAAGCGGGGAGCTGTTTTTT
CASSLGPSGSGELFF